The sequence of this T cell receptor beta chain was determined in a study of cytomegalovirus exposure and HLA in healthy donors. PCR was performed using 60 Vbeta and 13 Jbeta primers. This table comes from immunoSEQ multiplex PCR, and its TCRdb copy is limited to in-frame clones, with some not included. The repertoire has under 150,000 clones, 82% of them found once; the top ten carry 2% to 3%. Trimming took 5 bases from V and 1 from J, leaving 10 bases between them. The CDR3 spans 14 residues. The V gene's germline CDR1 is SGHNT and CDR2 YENEEA. The sequenced sample consisted of PBMCs. The V gene is TRBV11-3, the J gene TRBJ2-3, with D unclear. The clonotype was recovered from a male donor in good health and CMV-seronegative. The CDR3 is CASSRGRGTDTQYF. The CDR3, as DNA: TGTGCCAGCAGCCGCGGTCGGGGCACAGATACGCAGTATTTT.